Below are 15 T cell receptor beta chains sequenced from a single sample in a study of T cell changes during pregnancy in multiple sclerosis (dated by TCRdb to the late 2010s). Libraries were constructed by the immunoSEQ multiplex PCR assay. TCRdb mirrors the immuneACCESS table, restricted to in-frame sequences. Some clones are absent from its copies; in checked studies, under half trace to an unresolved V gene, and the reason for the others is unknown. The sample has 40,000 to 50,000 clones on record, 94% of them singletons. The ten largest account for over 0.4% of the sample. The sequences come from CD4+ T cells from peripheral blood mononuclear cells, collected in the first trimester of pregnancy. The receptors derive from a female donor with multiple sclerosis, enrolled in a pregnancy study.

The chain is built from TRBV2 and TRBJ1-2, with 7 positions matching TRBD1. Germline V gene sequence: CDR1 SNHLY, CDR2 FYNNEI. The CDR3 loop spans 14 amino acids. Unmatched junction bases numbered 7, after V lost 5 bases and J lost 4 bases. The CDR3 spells CASSRHRDSYGYTF. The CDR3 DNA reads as TGTGCCAGCAGTCGCCACCGGGACAGCTATGGCTACACCTTC.

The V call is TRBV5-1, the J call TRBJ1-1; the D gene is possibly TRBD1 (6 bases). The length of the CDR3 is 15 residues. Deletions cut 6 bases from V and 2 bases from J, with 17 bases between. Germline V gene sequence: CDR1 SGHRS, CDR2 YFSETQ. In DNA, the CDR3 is TGCGCCAGCAAAAGGGGGGGGGAGGGCAACACTGAAGCTTTCTTT. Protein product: CASKRGGEGNTEAFF.

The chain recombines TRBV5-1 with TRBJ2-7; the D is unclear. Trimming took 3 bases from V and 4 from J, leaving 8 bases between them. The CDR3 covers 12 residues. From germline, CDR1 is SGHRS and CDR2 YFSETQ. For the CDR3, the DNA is TGCGCCAGCAGCTCTTCAGGATACGAGCAGTACTTC. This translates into CASSSSGYEQYF.

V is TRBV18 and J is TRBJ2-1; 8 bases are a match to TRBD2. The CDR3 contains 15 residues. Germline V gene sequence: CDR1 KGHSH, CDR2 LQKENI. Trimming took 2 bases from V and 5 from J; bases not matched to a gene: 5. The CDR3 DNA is TGTGCCAGCTCACCAGTAGGACTAGCTAACAATGAGCAGTTCTTC. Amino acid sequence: CASSPVGLANNEQFF.

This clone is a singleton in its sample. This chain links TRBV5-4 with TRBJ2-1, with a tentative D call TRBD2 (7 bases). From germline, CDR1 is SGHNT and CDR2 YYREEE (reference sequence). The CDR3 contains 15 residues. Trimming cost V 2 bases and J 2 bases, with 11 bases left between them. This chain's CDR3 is CASSFRGGAYNEQFF. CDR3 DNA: TGTGCCAGCAGCTTTAGGGGGGGGGCCTACAATGAGCAGTTCTTC. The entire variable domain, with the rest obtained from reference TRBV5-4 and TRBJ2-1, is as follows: ETGVTQSPTHLIKTRGQQVTLRCSSQSGHNTVSWYQQALGQGPQFIFQYYREEENGRGNFPPRFSGLQFPNYSSELNVNALELDDSALYLCASSFRGGAYNEQFFGPGTRLTVL.

CDR3 DNA: TGTGCCAGCTCACCCATTTCGGACATCAGCAATCAGCCCCAGCATTTT. Translated: CASSPISDISNQPQHF. The chain uses TRBV18 and TRBJ1-5, with D maybe TRBD1 (5 bases). Germline values: CDR1 KGHSH, CDR2 LQKENI. V dropped 3 bases and J dropped 1 base, with 13 bases sitting between them. The CDR3 spans 16 residues.

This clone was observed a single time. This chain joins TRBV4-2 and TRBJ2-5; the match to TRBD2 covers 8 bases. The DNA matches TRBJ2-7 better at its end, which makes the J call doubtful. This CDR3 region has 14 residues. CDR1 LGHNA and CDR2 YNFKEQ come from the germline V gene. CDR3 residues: CASSHTGTRDEQYF. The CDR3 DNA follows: TGTGCCAGCAGCCATACCGGGACTAGGGACGAGCAGTACTTC.

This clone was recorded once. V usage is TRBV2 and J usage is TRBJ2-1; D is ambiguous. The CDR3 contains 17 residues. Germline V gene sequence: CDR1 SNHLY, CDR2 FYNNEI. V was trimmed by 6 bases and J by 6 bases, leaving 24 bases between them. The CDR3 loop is CASSSSYSPSFRNEQFF. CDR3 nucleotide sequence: TGTGCCAGCAGCTCAAGTTACTCCCCGTCCTTTCGCAATGAGCAGTTCTTC.

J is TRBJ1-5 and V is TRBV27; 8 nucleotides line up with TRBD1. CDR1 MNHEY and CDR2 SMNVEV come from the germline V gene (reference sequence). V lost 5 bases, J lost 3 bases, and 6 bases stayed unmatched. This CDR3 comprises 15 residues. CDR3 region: CASSPGTGSNQPQHF. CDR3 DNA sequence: TGTGCCAGCAGTCCTGGGACAGGTTCCAATCAGCCCCAGCATTTT.

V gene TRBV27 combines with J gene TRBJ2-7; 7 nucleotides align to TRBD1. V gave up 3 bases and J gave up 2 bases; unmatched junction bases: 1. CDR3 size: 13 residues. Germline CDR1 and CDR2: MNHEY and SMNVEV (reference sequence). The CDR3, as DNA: TGTGCCAGCAGTTTTCAGGGGGCCTACGAGCAGTACTTC. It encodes CASSFQGAYEQYF.

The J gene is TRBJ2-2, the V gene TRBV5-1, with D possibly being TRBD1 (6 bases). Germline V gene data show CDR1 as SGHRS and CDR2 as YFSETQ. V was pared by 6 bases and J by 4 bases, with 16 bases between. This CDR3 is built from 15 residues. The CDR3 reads CASNPGDLGTGELFF. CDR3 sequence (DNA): TGCGCCAGCAACCCAGGGGATCTAGGCACCGGGGAGCTGTTTTTT.

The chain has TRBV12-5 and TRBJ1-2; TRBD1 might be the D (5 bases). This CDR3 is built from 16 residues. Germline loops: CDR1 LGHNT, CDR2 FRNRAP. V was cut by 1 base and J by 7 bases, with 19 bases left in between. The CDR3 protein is CASGLARSRGTGGYTF. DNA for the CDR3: TGTGCTAGTGGTTTGGCGAGGAGCAGAGGGACTGGTGGCTACACCTTC.

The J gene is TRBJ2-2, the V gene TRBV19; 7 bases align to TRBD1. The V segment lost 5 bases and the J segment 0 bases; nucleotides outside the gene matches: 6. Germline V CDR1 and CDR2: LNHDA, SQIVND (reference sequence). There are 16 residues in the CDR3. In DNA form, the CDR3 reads TGTGCCAGTAGTTCGTGGACAGGTTCGAACACCGGGGAGCTGTTTTTT. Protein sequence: CASSSWTGSNTGELFF. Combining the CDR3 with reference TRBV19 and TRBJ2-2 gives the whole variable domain DGGITQSPKYLFRKEGQNVTLSCEQNLNHDAMYWYRQDPGQGLRLIYYSQIVNDFQKGDIAEGYSVSREKKESFPLTVTSAQKNPTAFYLCASSSWTGSNTGELFFGEGSRLTVL.

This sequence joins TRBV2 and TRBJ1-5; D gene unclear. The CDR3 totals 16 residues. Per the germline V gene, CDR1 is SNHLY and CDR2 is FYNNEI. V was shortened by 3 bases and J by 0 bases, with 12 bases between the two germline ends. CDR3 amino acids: CASSEQTPYSNQPQHF. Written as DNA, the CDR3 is TGTGCCAGCAGTGAGCAGACACCGTATAGCAATCAGCCCCAGCATTTT.

CDR3 DNA sequence: TGTGCCAGCAGCTTCGTCCCGGGACAGGGGAAAACAAGGGCCAACGTCCTGACTTTC. Protein product: CASSFVPGQGKTRANVLTF. V is TRBV7-8 and J is TRBJ2-6; 10 bases align to TRBD1. Germline V gene sequence: CDR1 SGHVS, CDR2 FQNEAQ. CDR3 length: 19 amino acids. J gave up 5 bases and V 3 bases, and 13 bases lay outside the gene matches.